This T cell receptor beta chain derives from a study of T cells in women clearing cervical HPV infection. Only in-frame clones appear in the TCRdb table, and some are missing; sequencing was by immunoSEQ multiplex PCR. The sample yields about 20,000 clones, of which the top ten take up 5.5% to 8%. This CDR3 region has 16 residues. Germline lookup yields CDR1 MNHEY and CDR2 SVGEGT. Trimming took 2 bases from V and 0 from J, leaving 13 bases between them. About this clone itself: The read stops 3 residues short of the end of the CDR3; the missing end is completed from the germline J gene.

Material: blood buffy coat. The receptor's source is a woman aged 18 to 75 with a cervical HPV16 infection that either progressed to CIN3+ or cleared (not recorded which). The genes are TRBV6-2 or TRBV6-3 and TRBJ1-1; maybe TRBD1 (6 bases). Partial CDR3 DNA: TGTGCCAGCAGTTACGAGGCAGGGGCCATGAACACTGAA. It translates to CASSYEAGAMNTE. The full CDR3 reads CASSYEAGAMNTEAFF.